The following is a TCR beta chain sequence with its context. This clonotype was observed a handful of times. There is no known antigen for this receptor. No base qualities exist here, and no much larger clone lies one base off it. The method behind the library was RT-PCR. The reads were generated on an Illumina HiSeq 2500. TCRdb reprocessing: public reads trimmed at Q25 with fastp, clones called with MiXCR, in-frame beta chains kept. A single entry per CDR3 protein holds the most common genes and DNA from its merged rows. In this sample the table shows about 540,000 distinct CDR3 sequences, 14% of which occur a single time. Roughly 11% of the sample is taken by the ten largest. This entry belongs to a study of response to subunit inactivated influenza vaccine (dated 2018 in TCRdb). Background for the entire study: To follow how T cells responded to a trivalent subunit inactivated influenza vaccine, the researchers relied on deep quantitative profiling of the T cell receptor repertoire.

For this chain, trimming is 2 bases at the V end and 8 bases at the J end, and the number of junction bases without a gene match is 6. The CDR3 sequence holds 15 residues, the cysteine and phenylalanine included. Only the CDR3 region is kept as DNA, spanning 45 bases read in frame from base 1. What the work shows at the level of the full study, not this receptor alone: According to the authors, only a limited number of new T cells may be recruited by each seasonal influenza vaccination.

The sequence joins TRBV12-3 or TRBV12-4 to TRBJ1-6, with TRBD1 identical over 7 junction bases. This receptor was taken from a man in his forties or fifties who received an inactivated influenza vaccine. Donor details come from another sample of the same person, matched by shared clones. The specimen was PBMCs from blood, collected about 11 days after vaccination. Here the CDR3 is given as CASSLHRGLDSPLHF. The DNA is TGTGCCAGCAGTTTACATAGGGGGCTGGATTCACCCCTCCACTTT.